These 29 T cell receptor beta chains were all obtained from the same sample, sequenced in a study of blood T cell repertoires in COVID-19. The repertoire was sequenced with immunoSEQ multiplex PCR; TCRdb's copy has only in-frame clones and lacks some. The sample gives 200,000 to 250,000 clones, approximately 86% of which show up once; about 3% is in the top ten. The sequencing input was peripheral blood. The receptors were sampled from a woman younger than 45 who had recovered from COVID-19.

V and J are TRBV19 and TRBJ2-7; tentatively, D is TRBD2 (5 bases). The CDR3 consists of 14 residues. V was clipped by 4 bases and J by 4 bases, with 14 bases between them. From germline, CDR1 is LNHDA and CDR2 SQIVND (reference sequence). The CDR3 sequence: CASSRAGSLYEQYF. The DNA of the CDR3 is TGTGCCAGTAGTAGGGCGGGCAGTTTGTACGAGCAGTACTTC.

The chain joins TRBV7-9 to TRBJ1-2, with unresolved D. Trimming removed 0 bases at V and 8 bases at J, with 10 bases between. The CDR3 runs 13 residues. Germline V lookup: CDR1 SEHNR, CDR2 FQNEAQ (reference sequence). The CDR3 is CASSLARSDGYTF. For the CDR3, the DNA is TGTGCCAGCAGCTTAGCGCGGTCCGACGGCTACACCTTC.

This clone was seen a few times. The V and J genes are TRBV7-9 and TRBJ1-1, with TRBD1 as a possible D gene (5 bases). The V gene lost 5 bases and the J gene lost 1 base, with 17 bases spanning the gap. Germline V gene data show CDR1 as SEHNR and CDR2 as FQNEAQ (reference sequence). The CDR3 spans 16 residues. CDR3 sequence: CASSPRRAGGNTEAFF. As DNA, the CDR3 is TGTGCCAGCAGCCCGCGCCGGGCCGGGGGGAACACTGAAGCTTTCTTT.

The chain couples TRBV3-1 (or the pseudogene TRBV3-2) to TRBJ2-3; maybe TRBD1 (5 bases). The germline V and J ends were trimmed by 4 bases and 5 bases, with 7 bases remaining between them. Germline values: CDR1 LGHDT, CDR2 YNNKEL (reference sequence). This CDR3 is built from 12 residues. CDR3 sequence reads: CASSPRGDTQYF. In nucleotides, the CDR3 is TGTGCCAGCAGCCCTAGGGGAGATACGCAGTATTTT.

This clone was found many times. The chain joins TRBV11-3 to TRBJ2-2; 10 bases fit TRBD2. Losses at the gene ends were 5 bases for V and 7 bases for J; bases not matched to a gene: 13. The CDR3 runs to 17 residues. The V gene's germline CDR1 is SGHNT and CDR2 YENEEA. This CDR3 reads CASSPSERGGVSGELFF. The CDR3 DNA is TGTGCCAGCAGCCCCTCAGAGCGGGGGGGCGTCAGCGGGGAGCTGTTTTTT.

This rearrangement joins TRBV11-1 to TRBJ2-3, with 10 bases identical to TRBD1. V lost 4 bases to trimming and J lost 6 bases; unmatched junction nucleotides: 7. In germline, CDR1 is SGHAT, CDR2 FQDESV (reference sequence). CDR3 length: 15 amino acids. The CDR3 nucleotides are TGTGCCAGCAGCTCCCTGACAGGGGGCATCGATACGCAGTATTTT. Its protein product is CASSSLTGGIDTQYF.

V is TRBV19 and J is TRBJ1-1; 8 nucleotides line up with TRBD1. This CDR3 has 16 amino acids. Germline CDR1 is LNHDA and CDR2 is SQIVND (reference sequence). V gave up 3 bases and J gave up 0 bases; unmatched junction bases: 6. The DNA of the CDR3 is TGTGCCAGTAGTATTGGGAACAGGGGGGTGAACACTGAAGCTTTCTTT. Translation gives CASSIGNRGVNTEAFF.

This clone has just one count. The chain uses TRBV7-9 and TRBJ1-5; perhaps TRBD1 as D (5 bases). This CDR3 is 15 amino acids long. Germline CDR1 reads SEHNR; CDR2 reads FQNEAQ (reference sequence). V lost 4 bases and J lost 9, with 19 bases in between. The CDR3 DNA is TGTGCCAGCAGCTCCCTCTCGGGGGACTCAGGGCCCCAGCATTTT. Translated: CASSSLSGDSGPQHF. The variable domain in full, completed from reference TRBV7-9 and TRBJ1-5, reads DTGVSQNPRHKITKRGQNVTFRCDPISEHNRLYWYRQTLGQGPEFLTYFQNEAQLEKSRLLSDRFSAERPKGSFSTLEIQRTEQGDSAMYLCASSSLSGDSGPQHFGDGTRLSIL.

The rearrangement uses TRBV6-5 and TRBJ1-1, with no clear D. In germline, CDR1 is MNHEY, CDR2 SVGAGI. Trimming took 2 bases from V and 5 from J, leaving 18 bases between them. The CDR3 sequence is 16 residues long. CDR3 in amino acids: CASSYTPGGMGTEAFF. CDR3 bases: TGTGCCAGCAGTTACACCCCGGGCGGGATGGGGACTGAAGCTTTCTTT.

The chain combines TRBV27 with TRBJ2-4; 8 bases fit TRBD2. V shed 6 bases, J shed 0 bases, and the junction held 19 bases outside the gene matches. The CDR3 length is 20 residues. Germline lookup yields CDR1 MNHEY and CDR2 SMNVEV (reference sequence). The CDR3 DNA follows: TGTGCCAGCAGCCCGAGGCAGGTCGCGGGGGGTCCACTAGCCAAAAACATTCAGTACTTC. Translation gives CASSPRQVAGGPLAKNIQYF.

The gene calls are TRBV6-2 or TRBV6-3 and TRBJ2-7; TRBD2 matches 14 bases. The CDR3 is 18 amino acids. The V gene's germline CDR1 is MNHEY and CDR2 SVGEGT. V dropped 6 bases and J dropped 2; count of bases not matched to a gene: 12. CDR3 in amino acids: CASSRGLAGVSITYEQYF. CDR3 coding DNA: TGTGCCAGCAGCCGGGGACTAGCGGGGGTTTCGATCACCTACGAGCAGTACTTC.

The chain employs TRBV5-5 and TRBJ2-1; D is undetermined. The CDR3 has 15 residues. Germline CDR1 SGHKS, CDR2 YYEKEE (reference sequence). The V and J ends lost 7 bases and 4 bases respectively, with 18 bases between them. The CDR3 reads CASGLLTSRYNEQFF. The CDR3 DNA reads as TGTGCCAGCGGATTATTGACTTCTCGGTACAATGAGCAGTTCTTC.

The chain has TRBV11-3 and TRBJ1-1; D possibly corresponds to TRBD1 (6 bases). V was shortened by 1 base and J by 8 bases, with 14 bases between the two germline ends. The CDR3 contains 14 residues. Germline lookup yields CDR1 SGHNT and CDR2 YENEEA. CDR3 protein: CASSLGSGAREAFF. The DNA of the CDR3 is TGTGCCAGCAGCTTAGGGTCAGGGGCGAGAGAAGCTTTCTTT.

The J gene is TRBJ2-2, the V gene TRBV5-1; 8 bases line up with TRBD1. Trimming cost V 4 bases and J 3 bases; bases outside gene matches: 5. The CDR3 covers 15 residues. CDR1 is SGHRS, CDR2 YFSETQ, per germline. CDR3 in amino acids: CASSAGQEYTGELFF. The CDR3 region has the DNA TGCGCCAGCAGCGCGGGACAGGAATACACCGGGGAGCTGTTTTTT.

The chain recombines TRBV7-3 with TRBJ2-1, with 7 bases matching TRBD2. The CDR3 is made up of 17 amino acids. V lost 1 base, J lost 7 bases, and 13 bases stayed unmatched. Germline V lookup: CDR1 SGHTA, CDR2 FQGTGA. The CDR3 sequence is CASSLIGGTTPWNEQFF. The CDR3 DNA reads TGTGCCAGCAGCTTAATCGGGGGGACCACCCCGTGGAATGAGCAGTTCTTC.

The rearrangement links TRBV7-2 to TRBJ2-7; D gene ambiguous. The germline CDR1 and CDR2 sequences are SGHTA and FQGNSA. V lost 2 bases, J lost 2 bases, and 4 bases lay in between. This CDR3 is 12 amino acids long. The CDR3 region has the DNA TGTGCCAGCAGCTTATCAGCCTACGAGCAGTACTTC. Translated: CASSLSAYEQYF.

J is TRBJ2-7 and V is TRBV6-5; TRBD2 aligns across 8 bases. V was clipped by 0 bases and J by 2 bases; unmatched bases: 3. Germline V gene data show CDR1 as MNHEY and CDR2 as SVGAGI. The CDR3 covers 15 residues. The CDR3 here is CASSYSTAGAYEQYF. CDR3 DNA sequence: TGTGCCAGCAGTTACTCGACAGCGGGGGCCTACGAGCAGTACTTC.

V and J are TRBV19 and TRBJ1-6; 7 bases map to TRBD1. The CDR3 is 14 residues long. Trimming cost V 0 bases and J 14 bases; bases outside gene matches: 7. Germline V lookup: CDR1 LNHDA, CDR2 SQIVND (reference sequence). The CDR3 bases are TGTGCCAGTAGTATAGATTCGGGACAGACATCCCTCCACTTT. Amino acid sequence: CASSIDSGQTSLHF.

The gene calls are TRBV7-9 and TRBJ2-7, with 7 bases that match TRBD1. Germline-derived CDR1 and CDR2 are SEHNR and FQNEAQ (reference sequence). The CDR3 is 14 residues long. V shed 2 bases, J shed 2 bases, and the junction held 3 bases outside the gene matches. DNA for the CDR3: TGTGCCAGCAGCTTATACAGGGGTGCCTACGAGCAGTACTTC. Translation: CASSLYRGAYEQYF. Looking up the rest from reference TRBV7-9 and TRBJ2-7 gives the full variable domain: DTGVSQNPRHKITKRGQNVTFRCDPISEHNRLYWYRQTLGQGPEFLTYFQNEAQLEKSRLLSDRFSAERPKGSFSTLEIQRTEQGDSAMYLCASSLYRGAYEQYFGPGTRLTVT.

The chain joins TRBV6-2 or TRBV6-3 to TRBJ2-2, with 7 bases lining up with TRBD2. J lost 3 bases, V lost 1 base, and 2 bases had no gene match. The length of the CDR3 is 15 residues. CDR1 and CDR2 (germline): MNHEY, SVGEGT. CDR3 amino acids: CASSYWGGDTGELFF. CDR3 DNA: TGTGCCAGCAGTTACTGGGGGGGAGACACCGGGGAGCTGTTTTTT.

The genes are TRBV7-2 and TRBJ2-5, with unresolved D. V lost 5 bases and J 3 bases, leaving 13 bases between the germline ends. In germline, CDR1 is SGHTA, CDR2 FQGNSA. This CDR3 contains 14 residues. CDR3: CASSLSTLKETQYF. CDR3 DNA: TGTGCCAGCAGCCTCTCTACGTTAAAAGAGACCCAGTACTTC.

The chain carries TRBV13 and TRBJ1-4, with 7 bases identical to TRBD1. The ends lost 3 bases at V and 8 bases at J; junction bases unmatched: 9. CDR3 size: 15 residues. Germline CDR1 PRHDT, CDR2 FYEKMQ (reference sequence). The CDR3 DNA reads TGTGCCAGCAGCTTGACAGGGAGGAATCGGGAAAAACTGTTTTTT. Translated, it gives CASSLTGRNREKLFF.

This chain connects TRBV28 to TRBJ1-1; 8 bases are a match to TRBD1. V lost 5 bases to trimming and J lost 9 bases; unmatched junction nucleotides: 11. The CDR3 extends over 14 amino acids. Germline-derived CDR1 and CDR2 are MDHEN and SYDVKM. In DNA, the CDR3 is TGTGCCAGCAGTCCCCCCTCCGGACAGGGCAAAGCTTTCTTT. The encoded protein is CASSPPSGQGKAFF.

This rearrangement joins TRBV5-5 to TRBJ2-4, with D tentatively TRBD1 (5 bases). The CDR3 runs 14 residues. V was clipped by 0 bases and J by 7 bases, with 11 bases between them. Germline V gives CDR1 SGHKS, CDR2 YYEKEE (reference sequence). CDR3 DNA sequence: TGTGCCAGCAGCTTGGACAGGTCAAGGAACATTCAGTACTTC. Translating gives CASSLDRSRNIQYF.

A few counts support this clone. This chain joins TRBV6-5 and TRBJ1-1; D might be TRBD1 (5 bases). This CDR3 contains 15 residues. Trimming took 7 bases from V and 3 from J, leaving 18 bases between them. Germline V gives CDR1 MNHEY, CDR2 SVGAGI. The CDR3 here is CASTRLGGGDTEAFF. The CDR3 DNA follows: TGTGCCAGCACCCGACTCGGCGGAGGGGACACTGAAGCTTTCTTT.

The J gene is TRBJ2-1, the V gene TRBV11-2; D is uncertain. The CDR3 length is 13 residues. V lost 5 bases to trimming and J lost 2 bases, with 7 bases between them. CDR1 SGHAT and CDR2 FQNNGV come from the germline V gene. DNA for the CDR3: TGTGCCAGCAGCATTGGCCCCTACAATGAGCAGTTCTTC. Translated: CASSIGPYNEQFF.

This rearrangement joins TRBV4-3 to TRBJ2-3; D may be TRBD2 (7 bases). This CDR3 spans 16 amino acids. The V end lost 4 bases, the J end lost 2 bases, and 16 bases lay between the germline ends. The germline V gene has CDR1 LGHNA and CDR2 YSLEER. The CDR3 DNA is TGCGCCAGCAGCCCGGGGGCGCGGGGGCTCACAGATACGCAGTATTTT. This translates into CASSPGARGLTDTQYF.

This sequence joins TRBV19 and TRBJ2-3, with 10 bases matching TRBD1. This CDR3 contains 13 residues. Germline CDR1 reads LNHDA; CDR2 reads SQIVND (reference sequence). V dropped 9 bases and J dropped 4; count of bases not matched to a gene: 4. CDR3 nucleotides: TGTGCCAGCCGGGACAGGGGTGCAGATACGCAGTATTTT. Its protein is CASRDRGADTQYF.

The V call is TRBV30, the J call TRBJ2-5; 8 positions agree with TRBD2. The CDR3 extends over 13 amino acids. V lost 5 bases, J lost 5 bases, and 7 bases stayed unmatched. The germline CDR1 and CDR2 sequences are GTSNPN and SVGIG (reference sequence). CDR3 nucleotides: TGTGCCTGGGACCGGGGGGGCGCGGAGACCCAGTACTTC. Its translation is CAWDRGGAETQYF.